These 32 T cell receptor beta chains originate from one sample sequenced in a study of T cells after posttransplantation cyclophosphamide. Cyclophosphamide on days +3 and +4 followed busulfan-fludarabine conditioning and a marrow graft. Clones were read by immunoSEQ multiplex PCR, and TCRdb kept only the in-frame ones, dropping some. Recorded here are around 13,000 clones, none singletons. The sample here was PBMCs, taken after allogeneic stem cell transplant with posttransplant cyclophosphamide. The receptor source for this set is a female patient aged 40-49 years who received an allogeneic stem cell transplant from an unrelated donor, was CMV-positive, and had acute GVHD only. A subset of T cells may come from the graft donor.

The table lists this clone with many counts. A junction end diverges from the germline sequence, so it may reflect a read error. The chain combines TRBV7-9 with TRBJ1-3; D not certain. The CDR3 loop spans 13 amino acids. In germline, CDR1 is SEHNR, CDR2 FQNEAQ (reference sequence). The DNA of the CDR3 is TGTGCCAACAGCCGGACCGTCGAGGGCACCATATATTTT. Protein sequence: CANSRTVEGTIYF. Based on the CDR3 plus reference TRBV7-9 and TRBJ1-3, the full variable domain is DTGVSQNPRHKITKRGQNVTFRCDPISEHNRLYWYRQTLGQGPEFLTYFQNEAQLEKSRLLSDRFSAERPKGSFSTLEIQRTEQGDSAMYLCANSRTVEGTIYFGEGSWLTVV.

This clone appeared many times. The chain couples TRBV11-3 to TRBJ2-1; 8 bases line up with TRBD2. From germline, CDR1 is SGHNT and CDR2 YENEEA. This CDR3 region has 16 residues. V was pared by 2 bases and J by 7 bases, with 10 bases of the junction left unmatched. Here the CDR3 reads CASSLLVSGSRNEQFF. CDR3 coding DNA: TGTGCCAGCAGCTTATTGGTAAGCGGGAGCAGAAATGAGCAGTTCTTC. Filled out from reference TRBV11-3 and TRBJ2-1, the complete variable domain reads EAGVVQSPRYKIIEKKQPVAFWCNPISGHNTLYWYLQNLGQGPELLIRYENEEAVDDSQLPKDRFSAERLKGVDSTLKIQPAELGDSAVYLCASSLLVSGSRNEQFFGPGTRLTVL.

Many counts were recorded for this clone. The rearrangement links TRBV7-8 to TRBJ1-2; D is perhaps TRBD1 (6 bases). Looked up from germline, CDR1 is SGHVS and CDR2 is FQNEAQ. Deletions cut 1 base from V and 3 bases from J, with 18 bases between. This CDR3 contains 17 residues. CDR3 sequence reads: CASSLDLGGRDHYGYTF. CDR3 coding DNA: TGTGCCAGCAGCTTAGATTTGGGGGGGCGCGATCACTATGGCTACACCTTC. The entire variable domain, with the rest obtained from reference TRBV7-8 and TRBJ1-2, is as follows: GAGVSQSPRYKVAKRGQDVALRCDPISGHVSLFWYQQALGQGPEFLTYFQNEAQLDKSGLPSDRFFAERPEGSVSTLKIQRTQQEDSAVYLCASSLDLGGRDHYGYTFGSGTRLTVV.

This clone was counted many times. The chain joins TRBV19 to TRBJ1-1, with D tentatively TRBD1 (6 bases). The CDR3 loop spans 15 amino acids. Trimming pared 3 bases from V and 0 bases from J, leaving 11 bases between. CDR1 and CDR2 from the germline V gene are LNHDA and SQIVND (reference sequence). CDR3 protein: CASSIGQLLNTEAFF. CDR3 sequence (DNA): TGTGCCAGTAGTATTGGACAGCTACTGAACACTGAAGCTTTCTTT.

V is TRBV7-2 and J is TRBJ1-5; D ambiguous. The CDR3 loop spans 15 amino acids. V shed 4 bases and J shed 0 bases, with 10 bases lying between them. CDR1 and CDR2 from the germline V gene are SGHTA and FQGNSA. The CDR3 region is CASSWKADSNQPQHF. CDR3 nucleotide sequence: TGTGCCAGCAGCTGGAAGGCGGATAGCAATCAGCCCCAGCATTTT. Full variable domain (remainder filled in from reference TRBV7-2 and TRBJ1-5): GAGVSQSPSNKVTEKGKDVELRCDPISGHTALYWYRQSLGQGLEFLIYFQGNSAPDKSGLPSDRFSAERTGGSVSTLTIQRTQQEDSAVYLCASSWKADSNQPQHFGDGTRLSIL.

This clone was counted many times. V and J are TRBV7-9 and TRBJ2-1, with 11 bases that match TRBD2. Per germline, CDR1 SEHNR and CDR2 FQNEAQ (reference sequence). The CDR3 is 14 amino acids. V was clipped by 8 bases and J by 5 bases; unmatched bases: 5. The CDR3 spells CASHSGGAHNEQFF. In nucleotides, the CDR3 is TGTGCCAGCCATAGCGGGGGGGCACACAATGAGCAGTTCTTC.

The chain is built from TRBV5-1 and TRBJ2-1, with 9 bases that match TRBD2. Losses at the gene ends were 4 bases for V and 9 bases for J; bases not matched to a gene: 14. From germline, CDR1 is SGHRS and CDR2 YFSETQ. The CDR3 loop spans 16 amino acids. The CDR3 reads CASSRRISGSFGEQFF. CDR3 coding DNA: TGCGCCAGCAGCCGCCGAATTAGCGGGAGTTTTGGTGAGCAGTTCTTC.

This clone was recorded many times. The genes are TRBV13 and TRBJ1-1; D gene ambiguous. The V and J ends lost 0 bases and 0 bases respectively, with 5 bases between them. Germline lookup yields CDR1 PRHDT and CDR2 FYEKMQ (reference sequence). This CDR3 is built from 14 residues. The chain's CDR3 is CASSLGGVNTEAFF. The CDR3 DNA sequence: TGTGCCAGCAGCTTAGGCGGGGTGAACACTGAAGCTTTCTTT.

This clone was picked up many times. This chain joins TRBV5-1 and TRBJ2-7; a possible D gene is TRBD2 (5 bases). V dropped 0 bases and J dropped 2 bases, with 15 bases sitting between them. CDR1 and CDR2 from the germline V gene are SGHRS and YFSETQ. CDR3 size: 16 residues. In DNA form, the CDR3 reads TGCGCCAGCAGCTTGGCCGAATGGAGGTCCACCTACGAGCAGTACTTC. Translating gives CASSLAEWRSTYEQYF.

The table lists this clone with a few counts. The chain joins TRBV5-1 to TRBJ1-6, with 9 bases aligning to TRBD1. V gave up 4 bases and J gave up 7 bases; unmatched junction bases: 9. CDR3 size: 16 residues. From germline, CDR1 is SGHRS and CDR2 YFSETQ. The CDR3 spells CASSPGLGQGNSPLHF. The DNA of the CDR3 is TGCGCCAGCAGCCCCGGCTTGGGACAGGGAAATTCACCCCTCCACTTT. Complete variable domain (other parts from reference TRBV5-1 and TRBJ1-6): KAGVTQTPRYLIKTRGQQVTLSCSPISGHRSVSWYQQTPGQGLQFLFEYFSETQRNKGNFPGRFSGRQFSNSRSEMNVSTLELGDSALYLCASSPGLGQGNSPLHFGNGTRLTVT.

This clone came up many times. The chain employs TRBV28 and TRBJ1-2; D uncertain. Trimming removed 2 bases at V and 10 bases at J, with 17 bases between. Germline values: CDR1 MDHEN, CDR2 SYDVKM. This CDR3 is built from 14 residues. The CDR3 loop reads CASSLGPESPDYTF. CDR3 DNA sequence: TGTGCCAGCAGTTTAGGCCCGGAGAGTCCGGACTACACCTTC.

The table lists this clone with many counts. The chain has TRBV9 and TRBJ2-2; TRBD2 matches at 14 bases. Germline values: CDR1 SGDLS, CDR2 YYNGEE. Trimming took 7 bases from V and 5 from J; bases not matched to a gene: 4. CDR3 length equals 15 residues. CDR3 in amino acids: CASGTSGSLTGELFF. The DNA of the CDR3 is TGTGCCAGCGGGACTAGCGGGAGTCTAACCGGGGAGCTGTTTTTT.

This chain connects TRBV9 to TRBJ2-3; possibly TRBD1 for D (5 bases). Trimming took 4 bases from V and 0 from J, leaving 12 bases between them. The CDR3 runs to 15 residues. Looked up from germline, CDR1 is SGDLS and CDR2 is YYNGEE. In DNA form, the CDR3 reads TGTGCCAGCAGCCTGTCGACAGCCAGCACAGATACGCAGTATTTT. As protein: CASSLSTASTDTQYF.

This clone was seen repeatedly, ten times or more. The V and J genes are TRBV5-1 and TRBJ2-3; the match to TRBD2 covers 7 bases. The germline gives CDR1 SGHRS, CDR2 YFSETQ. The CDR3 length is 14 residues. Losses at the gene ends were 6 bases for V and 5 bases for J; bases not matched to a gene: 9. CDR3 DNA sequence: TGCGCCAGCAATCTGCGGGGGTCCAAAGATACGCAGTATTTT. Encoded protein: CASNLRGSKDTQYF.

This clone was recorded at least ten times. The chain uses TRBV4-1 and TRBJ1-3; D is undetermined. The CDR3 has 16 amino acids. The germline V gene encodes CDR1 MGHRA and CDR2 YSYEKL. Between the trimmed V and J ends, which lost 3 bases and 3 bases, there was a span of 15 bases. This chain's CDR3 is CASSHPFSEYGNTIYF. The CDR3 coding sequence is TGCGCCAGCAGCCATCCCTTCTCAGAATATGGAAACACCATATATTTT.

This clone was seen more than once but under ten times. The chain uses TRBV9 and TRBJ2-1; no reliable D call. The germline V gene has CDR1 SGDLS and CDR2 YYNGEE. V lost 3 bases, J lost 2 bases, and 9 bases lay in between. The CDR3 is 14 amino acids. The DNA for the CDR3 is TGTGCCAGCAGCGGTGGCGGAACCTACAATGAGCAGTTCTTC. This encodes CASSGGGTYNEQFF.

V gene TRBV7-9 combines with J gene TRBJ2-7; D uncertain. This CDR3 has 13 residues. The germline CDR1 and CDR2 sequences are SEHNR and FQNEAQ (reference sequence). Trimming left V 1 base short and J 2 bases short, with 6 bases between. Here the CDR3 reads CASSLGIAYEQYF. The CDR3, as DNA: TGTGCCAGCAGCTTAGGTATTGCCTACGAGCAGTACTTC.

The table lists this clone with many counts. The chain joins TRBV27 to TRBJ2-3; TRBD2 is a possible D gene (5 bases). Germline V gene lookup returns CDR1 MNHEY and CDR2 SMNVEV (reference sequence). Trimming shortened V by 4 bases and J by 6 bases, and 20 bases separated the two germline ends. The CDR3 sequence is 16 residues long. CDR3 bases: TGTGCCAGCAGTTGGAGTCTGGGAGCAGTCATCGATACGCAGTATTTT. Protein: CASSWSLGAVIDTQYF.

The chain couples TRBV9 to TRBJ1-3, with D unclear. Germline-derived CDR1 and CDR2 are SGDLS and YYNGEE. The V end lost 1 base, the J end lost 2 bases, and 16 bases lay between the germline ends. There are 17 residues in the CDR3. CDR3 residues: CASSVRAPGSAGNTIYF. CDR3 nucleotide sequence: TGTGCCAGCAGCGTAAGGGCCCCGGGGTCGGCTGGAAACACCATATATTTT.

The table lists this clone with many counts. The genes are TRBV5-4 and TRBJ2-5; the D gene is possibly TRBD1 (5 bases). The CDR3 has 14 residues. Looked up from germline, CDR1 is SGHNT and CDR2 is YYREEE (reference sequence). V lost 4 bases, J lost 7 bases, and 17 bases lay in between. The CDR3, as DNA: TGTGCCAGCAGCCATCCCGACCCTGGGGCGACCCAGTACTTC. Its protein is CASSHPDPGATQYF.

The J gene is TRBJ2-7, the V gene TRBV5-1; 12 bases agree with TRBD2. There are 15 residues in the CDR3. The V gene's germline CDR1 is SGHRS and CDR2 YFSETQ. V trimming: 0 bases; J trimming: 2 bases; junction bases outside the gene matches: 0. The CDR3 DNA follows: TGCGCCAGCAGCTTGGGGACTAGCGGGGCCTACGAGCAGTACTTC. Amino acids: CASSLGTSGAYEQYF. The whole variable domain, remainder taken from reference TRBV5-1 and TRBJ2-7, is KAGVTQTPRYLIKTRGQQVTLSCSPISGHRSVSWYQQTPGQGLQFLFEYFSETQRNKGNFPGRFSGRQFSNSRSEMNVSTLELGDSALYLCASSLGTSGAYEQYFGPGTRLTVT.

In its sample, this clone was seen many times. Other DNA sequences of this sample code for an identical CDR3. The chain is built from TRBV29-1 and TRBJ1-2; a weak D match, TRBD1 (6 bases). Trimming removed 3 bases at V and 7 bases at J, with 12 bases between. Germline CDR1 and CDR2: SQVTM and ANQGSEA. The CDR3 totals 12 residues. The CDR3: CSVEDRGVGYTF. The DNA for the CDR3 is TGCAGCGTTGAGGACAGAGGGGTTGGCTACACCTTC.

This clone came up many times. The J gene is TRBJ1-1, the V gene TRBV6-5; D perhaps matches TRBD1 (6 bases). This CDR3 region has 15 residues. The V gene's germline CDR1 is MNHEY and CDR2 SVGAGI. Trimming pared 0 bases from V and 4 bases from J, leaving 12 bases between. In DNA form, the CDR3 reads TGTGCCAGCAGTTACTCGGAAACAGGGAGCACTGAAGCTTTCTTT. Translating gives CASSYSETGSTEAFF.

This clone was detected many times. The rearrangement links TRBV25-1 to TRBJ2-7; 10 bases are a match to TRBD2. V lost 4 bases and J lost 6; bases outside the gene matches: 12. Germline V lookup: CDR1 MGHDK, CDR2 SYGVNS. CDR3 length equals 16 residues. This CDR3 is CASSGSSSGRWGEQYF. The CDR3 coding sequence is TGTGCCAGCAGTGGGTCCTCTAGCGGGAGATGGGGCGAGCAGTACTTC.

This clone has at least ten counts. The CDR3 loop is CASSLWGPGNTIYF. The DNA of the CDR3 is TGTGCCAGCAGTTTATGGGGGCCCGGAAACACCATATATTTT. The chain employs TRBV27 and TRBJ1-3; TRBD1 might be the D (6 bases). The CDR3 totals 14 residues. V was clipped by 1 base and J by 4 bases, with 8 bases between them. Germline assignment: CDR1 MNHEY and CDR2 SMNVEV (reference sequence).

This clone appeared many times. This chain links TRBV4-3 with TRBJ1-2, with D unclear. CDR1 LGHNA and CDR2 YSLEER come from the germline V gene. Trimming stripped 0 bases from V and 0 bases from J, with 11 bases between. The CDR3 contains 16 residues. The CDR3 DNA reads as TGCGCCAGCAGCCAAGATCAACCGCCAGCTAACTATGGCTACACCTTC. Its translation: CASSQDQPPANYGYTF.

The rearrangement joins TRBV27 to TRBJ1-2, with no clear D. There are 13 residues in the CDR3. The germline V gene encodes CDR1 MNHEY and CDR2 SMNVEV (reference sequence). V shed 6 bases and J shed 6 bases, with 14 bases lying between them. The CDR3 DNA reads as TGTGCCAGCAGGCTAACGGTAGTAGATGGCTACACCTTC. It codes for CASRLTVVDGYTF.

This clone was found many times. The V and J genes are TRBV5-6 and TRBJ2-1; D might be TRBD2 (6 bases). Germline CDR1 is SGHDT and CDR2 is YYEEEE. Between the trimmed V and J ends, which lost 1 base and 2 bases, there was a span of 16 bases. The CDR3 covers 17 residues. The CDR3 bases are TGTGCCAGCAGCTTGATGCATCCTAGCGCGGCCTACAATGAGCAGTTCTTC. This gives the protein CASSLMHPSAAYNEQFF. The entire variable domain, with the rest obtained from reference TRBV5-6 and TRBJ2-1, is as follows: DAGVTQSPTHLIKTRGQQVTLRCSPKSGHDTVSWYQQALGQGPQFIFQYYEEEERQRGNFPDRFSGHQFPNYSSELNVNALLLGDSALYLCASSLMHPSAAYNEQFFGPGTRLTVL.

This clone was observed at least ten times. V gene TRBV11-3 combines with J gene TRBJ2-5, with 9 bases fitting TRBD1. The ends lost 4 bases at V and 1 base at J; junction bases unmatched: 4. Germline-derived CDR1 and CDR2 are SGHNT and YENEEA. This CDR3 region has 15 residues. This chain's CDR3 is CASSSQTGGQETQYF. CDR3 coding DNA: TGTGCCAGCAGCTCACAGACAGGGGGCCAAGAGACCCAGTACTTC.

This clone has only a few counts. The chain is built from TRBV5-1 and TRBJ1-2; 7 bases align to TRBD1. In germline, CDR1 is SGHRS, CDR2 YFSETQ. Trimming took 7 bases from V and 13 from J; bases not matched to a gene: 13. The CDR3 is 12 residues long. The CDR3 region has the DNA TGCGCCAGCGGGACAGCCGAAGAGAGCTGCACCTTC. Translated: CASGTAEESCTF.

In its sample, this clone was seen a few times. The V and J genes are TRBV5-1 and TRBJ1-5; D is perhaps TRBD1 (5 bases). CDR3 size: 14 residues. Germline V CDR1 and CDR2: SGHRS, YFSETQ. Trimming removed 3 bases from V and 5 bases from J, with 12 bases in between. CDR3 DNA: TGCGCCAGCAGCTCTGACAGCCGGGATCAGCCCCAGCATTTT. This gives the protein CASSSDSRDQPQHF.

This clone was seen ten or more times. The chain recombines TRBV28 with TRBJ1-4; unclear D gene. The V end was cut by 5 bases, the J end by 0 bases, with 4 bases between. Germline CDR1 and CDR2: MDHEN and SYDVKM. This CDR3 is 13 amino acids long. The CDR3 is CASSITTNEKLFF. CDR3 nucleotides: TGTGCCAGCAGTATTACAACTAATGAAAAACTGTTTTTT.